This paragraph reports one TCR beta chain. What it binds is unknown. Per germline, CDR1 SGHRS and CDR2 YFSETQ. V lost 0 bases, J lost 3 bases, and 19 bases lay in between. The CDR3 spans 18 residues. The source of the sample is a study of blood T cells in healthy people across ages. For every donor, a draw yielded around 9.4 milliliters of peripheral blood. The study, taken as a whole, reports: Estimates of diversity drawn from one million T cells were considered underestimates.

A sample-barcoded 5' primer and a J-beta primer mix were used in a second PCR of roughly 6 to 11 cycles. Through a template-switch adaptor with 12 random nucleotides, each cDNA molecule received a tag. All samples gave at least 2.5 million CDR3-containing paired-end reads. TCRdb re-called the 5' RACE reads through MiXCR, storing one row per CDR3 protein. Of over 1,200,000 distinct CDR3 sequences in the sample, 59% were seen once. The TCR comes from a young man in good health. Sequencing used blood. The rearrangement joins TRBV5-1 to TRBJ2-1; TRBD1 or TRBD2 may be the D gene (6 bases each). Written as DNA, the CDR3 is TGCGCCAGCAGCTTGGTTCCGGGGGCCCTAAGTTACTACAATGAGCAGTTCTTC. Protein product: CASSLVPGALSYYNEQFF. The whole variable domain, filled in from reference TRBV5-1 and TRBJ2-1, reads KAGVTQTPRYLIKTRGQQVTLSCSPISGHRSVSWYQQTPGQGLQFLFEYFSETQRNKGNFPGRFSGRQFSNSRSEMNVSTLELGDSALYLCASSLVPGALSYYNEQFFGPGTRLTVL.